Listed below are T cell receptor beta chains from one sample, sequenced in a study of cytomegalovirus exposure and HLA in healthy donors. Sequencing used immunoSEQ multiplex PCR; TCRdb keeps in-frame clones, though not all of them. Of about 130,000 clones listed, approximately 61% are singletons. Sequences were obtained from PBMCs. The receptors were sampled from a human donor in good health. The CDR3 runs from the conserved cysteine through the conserved F or W. Fields, in order: J gene, V gene, D gene, clone size, CDR3 protein, CDR3 DNA. A D gene is named only where the DNA matches it firmly. Clone size, where shown, is once, few, many, or a class for clones that have expanded.

>TRBJ2-7|TRBV7-2|TRBD2|few
CASSLSPGLAGLEQYF
TGTGCCAGCAGCCTCTCCCCGGGACTAGCGGGACTCGAGCAGTACTTC
>TRBJ2-4|TRBV4-2|TRBD2|NA
CASSQSVTREVKNIQYF
TGTGCCAGCAGCCAATCAGTCACGCGGGAGGTCAAAAACATTCAGTACTTC
>TRBJ2-3|TRBV7-9|NA|NA
CASSLVQGTDTQYF
TGTGCCAGCAGCTTAGTCCAGGGCACAGATACGCAGTATTTT
>TRBJ2-2|TRBV15|NA|NA
CATSVGNRDTGELFF
TGTGCCACCAGCGTTGGGAACAGGGACACCGGGGAGCTGTTTTTT
>TRBJ2-3|TRBV5-1|TRBD2|NA
CASSWDGRTDTQYF
TGCGCCAGCAGCTGGGACGGGAGGACAGATACGCAGTATTTT
>TRBJ2-7|TRBV2|TRBD2|NA
CASSPGLAGRAYEQYF
TGTGCCAGCAGCCCGGGACTAGCGGGACGCGCCTACGAGCAGTACTTC
>TRBJ2-7|TRBV5-4|TRBD1|NA
CASSAGTGVFSYEQYF
TGTGCCAGCAGCGCCGGGACAGGGGTTTTTTCCTACGAGCAGTACTTC
>TRBJ2-2|TRBV6-1|TRBD2|NA
CASSWRENGELFF
TGTGCCAGCAGTTGGCGGGAGAACGGGGAGCTGTTTTTT
>TRBJ2-1|TRBV27|TRBD2|NA
CASSLGLAAYNEQFF
TGTGCCAGCAGTTTGGGACTAGCGGCATACAATGAGCAGTTCTTC
>TRBJ2-5|TRBV9|NA|NA
CASSTPQETQYF
TGTGCCAGCAGCACTCCCCAAGAGACCCAGTACTTC
>TRBJ2-5|TRBV9|NA|few
CASSANHGLGGETQYF
TGTGCCAGCAGCGCCAATCATGGTCTAGGGGGAGAGACCCAGTACTTC
>TRBJ1-1|TRBV28|NA|NA
CASSLAPSRTTEAFF
TGTGCCAGCAGTTTAGCCCCCTCCAGGACTACTGAAGCTTTCTTT
>TRBJ2-3|TRBV5-1|NA|NA
CASSRGSPTDTQYF
TGCGCCAGCAGCCGGGGGAGCCCCACAGATACGCAGTATTTT
>TRBJ2-3|TRBV9|NA|few
CASSVGLLEGGISTDTQYF
TGTGCCAGCAGCGTAGGATTGCTGGAGGGCGGGATAAGCACAGATACGCAGTATTTT
>TRBJ1-4|TRBV7-9|TRBD1|few
CASSAPTGAREKLFF
TGTGCCAGCAGCGCCCCGACAGGGGCGCGTGAAAAACTGTTTTTT
>TRBJ1-5|TRBV28|TRBD1|NA
CASSGSTGAANQPQHF
TGTGCCAGCAGTGGATCGACAGGGGCCGCCAATCAGCCCCAGCATTTT
>TRBJ2-1|TRBV7-9|TRBD2|NA
CASSLAQGLAGYDEQFF
TGTGCCAGCAGCTTAGCCCAGGGACTAGCGGGATATGATGAGCAGTTCTTC
>TRBJ1-1|TRBV6-1|NA|NA
CASRRGTEAFF
TGTGCCAGCAGAAGGGGCACTGAAGCTTTCTTT
>TRBJ1-1|TRBV19|TRBD1|NA
CASSMGQRMNTEAFF
TGTGCCAGTAGTATGGGACAGAGGATGAACACTGAAGCTTTCTTT
>TRBJ2-2|TRBV18|TRBD1|few
CASSIRQGAYTGELFF
TGTGCCAGCTCAATAAGGCAGGGGGCATACACCGGGGAGCTGTTTTTT
>TRBJ2-7|TRBV19|NA|NA
CASGSYEQYF
TGTGCGTCGGGGTCCTACGAGCAGTACTTC
>TRBJ1-4|TRBV14|NA|NA
CASSRRLDSPDKLFF
TGTGCCAGCAGCCGAAGACTTGATTCTCCAGATAAACTGTTTTTT
>TRBJ2-3|TRBV4-1|TRBD1|NA
CASSAPGQGGSDTQYF
TGCGCCAGCAGCGCCCCGGGACAGGGGGGATCAGATACGCAGTATTTT
>TRBJ2-3|TRBV7-9|TRBD2|NA
CASSLEGLAGTDTQYF
TGTGCCAGCAGCTTAGAGGGACTAGCGGGAACAGATACGCAGTATTTT
>TRBJ1-1|TRBV20-1|NA|NA
CSARTRTEAFF
TGCAGTGCTAGAACGCGCACTGAAGCTTTCTTT
>TRBJ1-3|TRBV7-9|TRBD1|few
CASSRQGAANTIYF
TGTGCCAGCAGTAGACAGGGGGCTGCCAACACCATATATTTT
>TRBJ2-6|TRBV10-3|TRBD2|NA
CASRGDSGANVLTF
TGTGCCTCACGGGGGGACTCTGGGGCCAACGTCCTGACTTTC
>TRBJ2-7|TRBV28|NA|NA
CASSFQGSYEQYF
TGTGCCAGCAGTTTTCAGGGTTCCTACGAGCAGTACTTC
>TRBJ2-2|TRBV10-1|NA|NA
CASSEFRRGELFF
TGCGCCAGCAGTGAGTTCAGGAGGGGGGAGCTGTTTTTT
>TRBJ2-2|TRBV29-1|NA|once
CSVARGTNTGELFF
TGCAGCGTCGCCCGGGGGACGAACACCGGGGAGCTGTTTTTT